Given below is one TCR beta chain in context. Compared with germline, one end of the junction differs, possibly owing to a read error. CDR1 and CDR2 from the germline V gene are LGHNA and YSLEER. The CDR3 is made up of 15 amino acids. The entry originates in a study of blood T cell repertoires in COVID-19. Sequencing was performed with immunoSEQ multiplex PCR; in TCRdb, only in-frame clones are kept and a portion is missing. This sample yields roughly 300,000 clones, of which about 92% are seen a single time; approximately 18% belongs to the top ten. The TCR sequence derives from a woman in her 30s who had recovered from COVID-19. The rearrangement joins TRBV4-3 to TRBJ2-1, with 7 bases identical to TRBD1. Sequenced input: PBMCs or T cells enriched from blood (not recorded which). CDR3 nucleotides: TGCGCCAGCAGCCAAAACCGGGACAGCAACAATGTGCAGTTCTTC. Its protein product is CASSQNRDSNNVQFF.